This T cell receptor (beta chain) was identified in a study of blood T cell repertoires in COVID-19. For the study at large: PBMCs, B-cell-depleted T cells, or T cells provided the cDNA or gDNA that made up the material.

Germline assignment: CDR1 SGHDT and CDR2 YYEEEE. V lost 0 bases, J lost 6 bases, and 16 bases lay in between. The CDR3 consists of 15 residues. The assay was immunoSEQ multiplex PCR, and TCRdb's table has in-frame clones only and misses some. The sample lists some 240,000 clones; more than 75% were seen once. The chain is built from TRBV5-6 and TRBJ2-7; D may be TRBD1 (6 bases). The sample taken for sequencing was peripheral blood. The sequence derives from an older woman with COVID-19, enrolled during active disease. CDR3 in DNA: TGTGCCAGCAGCTTGGAAGGGGGACAAAGCACCGAGCAGTACTTC. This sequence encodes CASSLEGGQSTEQYF.